The 12 T cell receptor beta chains reported below all come from one sample, sequenced in a study of CD8 T cells in ankylosing spondylitis. Each CDR3 protein gets one entry after TCRdb re-called the 5' RACE reads with MiXCR. The repertoire consists of 45,000 or so distinct CDR3 sequences, with 8% to 13% occurring once and the leading ten covering approximately 1.4%. Sequencing was done on a sample of blood, either unsorted or a sorted T cell fraction (not recorded which). All receptors derive from a male donor with ankylosing spondylitis or in good health (not recorded which).

This clonotype was seen more than once but under ten times. The CDR3: CAWDPGSTQYF. The CDR3 DNA sequence: TGTGCCTGGGACCCAGGGTCTACGCAGTATTTT. The V and J genes are TRBV30 and TRBJ2-3; tentatively, D is TRBD1 (5 bases). V dropped 5 bases and J dropped 8 bases, with 11 bases sitting between them. The germline CDR1 and CDR2 sequences are GTSNPN and SVGIG (reference sequence). The CDR3 covers 11 residues.

This clonotype was found many times. The V gene is TRBV12-3 or TRBV12-4, the J gene TRBJ2-3, with TRBD2 matching over 10 bases. Trimming took 5 bases from V and 6 from J; bases not matched to a gene: 5. The CDR3 is made up of 14 amino acids. Written as DNA, the CDR3 is TGTGCCAGCAGTGCTAGCGGGGGACGGGATACGCAGTATTTT. This gives the protein CASSASGGRDTQYF.

This clonotype has at least ten counts. This sequence joins TRBV7-2 and TRBJ1-5, with D maybe TRBD1 (6 bases). Germline assignment: CDR1 SGHTA and CDR2 FQGNSA. The V gene lost 3 bases and the J gene lost 2 bases, with 8 bases spanning the gap. The CDR3 is 14 amino acids. CDR3 DNA sequence: TGTGCCAGCAGCTTTCCAGGGGGCAATCAGCCCCAGCATTTT. Translated, it gives CASSFPGGNQPQHF.

Sample share makes this clonotype medium-sized. The gene calls are TRBV6-1 and TRBJ2-4; D is ambiguous. The CDR3 is 11 residues long. Germline CDR1 and CDR2: MNHNS and SASEGT. Trimming stripped 1 base from V and 12 bases from J, with 7 bases between. The CDR3: CASSEVESQYF. The CDR3, as DNA: TGTGCCAGCAGTGAAGTGGAGTCTCAGTACTTC.

This clonotype was recorded at least ten times. The CDR3 nucleotides read TGTGCCAGCAGCCTCACCGGACAGCGCTCCTATAATTCACCCCTCCACTTT. Protein: CASSLTGQRSYNSPLHF. This sequence joins TRBV7-2 and TRBJ1-6; a weak D match, TRBD1 (6 bases). Germline assignment: CDR1 SGHTA and CDR2 FQGNSA. V shed 5 bases and J shed 0 bases, with 14 bases lying between them. This CDR3 is 17 amino acids long.

This clonotype was recorded a few times. The gene calls are TRBV30 and TRBJ1-4; 8 bases are a match to TRBD1. The CDR3 covers 14 residues. J was trimmed by 5 bases and V by 5 bases; bases with no gene match: 7. CDR1 and CDR2 from the germline V gene are GTSNPN and SVGIG (reference sequence). The DNA for the CDR3 is TGTGCCTGGGCCGAGGGACAGGTGAATGAAAAACTGTTTTTT. This encodes CAWAEGQVNEKLFF.

This clonotype was detected ten times or more. The chain combines TRBV18 with TRBJ2-1; 7 bases are shared with TRBD2. Germline CDR1 reads KGHSH; CDR2 reads LQKENI. This CDR3 has 15 residues. The junction had 8 bases not matched to a gene; V was cut back by 5 bases and J by 4 bases. CDR3 residues: CASSLSLAAYNEQFF. The DNA of the CDR3 is TGTGCCAGCTCATTAAGTCTAGCGGCTTACAATGAGCAGTTCTTC.

CDR3 region: CAIDCVEVRHNEQFF. CDR3 in DNA: TGTGCCATCGACTGTGTGGAGGTCAGACACAATGAGCAGTTCTTC. The chain links TRBV19 to TRBJ2-1; weak D call: TRBD2 (5 bases). Per germline, CDR1 LNHDA and CDR2 SQIVND (reference sequence). Trimming shortened V by 10 bases and J by 5 bases, and 21 bases separated the two germline ends. The CDR3 is made up of 15 amino acids.

Notes on this clonotype: This sequence may be a read error, since a much larger clone differs from it by one base. The chain uses TRBV12-3 or TRBV12-4 and TRBJ2-7, with D hard to call. The V end was cut by 11 bases, the J end by 5 bases, with 10 bases between. The CDR3 is 10 residues long. CDR3 in DNA: TGTGCCGGCAAGGGTAACGAGCAGTACTTC. Its protein product is CAGKGNEQYF.

This clonotype was seen repeatedly, ten times or more. This chain joins TRBV28 and TRBJ2-7; possibly TRBD1 for D (6 bases). The germline gives CDR1 MDHEN, CDR2 SYDVKM. This CDR3 contains 13 residues. The V gene lost 4 bases and the J gene lost 3 bases, with 10 bases spanning the gap. DNA for the CDR3: TGTGCCAGCAGTTCACCGGACAGCTACGAGCAGTACTTC. It yields the protein CASSSPDSYEQYF.

This clonotype was recorded at least ten times. The J gene is TRBJ1-1, the V gene TRBV15; maybe TRBD1 (6 bases). This CDR3 has 12 amino acids. The V end was cut by 4 bases, the J end by 10 bases, with 13 bases between. CDR1 is LNHNV, CDR2 YYDKDF, per germline (reference sequence). CDR3 protein: CATSKGEQRAFF. The CDR3 DNA reads TGTGCCACCAGCAAGGGGGAACAGCGAGCTTTCTTT.

This clonotype appeared many times. This sequence joins TRBV12-3 or TRBV12-4 and TRBJ2-3; no firm D call. The V end lost 6 bases, the J end lost 4 bases, and 8 bases lay between the germline ends. The CDR3 totals 12 residues. The CDR3 nucleotides read TGTGCCAGCAGCTCAGAACCAGATACGCAGTATTTT. This gives the protein CASSSEPDTQYF.